This T cell receptor (beta chain) comes out of a study of T cell repertoires in cytomegalovirus infection. Turning to the study itself: Evidence of both CMV infection and a matching HLA type came from public TCR beta signatures.

General observations from the study: The response measured ex vivo was dominated by TCR beta clonotypes (HLA-C-restricted and CMV-specific). Identification of carriers of CMV plus the relevant HLA was achieved through cumulative public TCR beta family frequency.

From the reads, TCRdb called clonotypes with MiXCR, one entry per CDR3 protein. The sample shows around 450,000 distinct CDR3 sequences, approximately 30% of them seen only once. V was cut by 3 bases and J by 6 bases, with 14 bases left in between. CDR1 is KGHSH, CDR2 LQKENI, per germline. The CDR3 runs to 14 residues. Regarding this clonotype: What it binds is unknown.

The sample was PBMCs. The TCR was taken from a human donor in good health (CMV status not recorded). Some clones in this sample may be carry-over from other donors' samples. This chain uses TRBV18 with TRBJ1-1; tentative D call: TRBD1 (6 bases). DNA of the CDR3: TGTGCCAGCTCACCCGACAGGTGGGCCTCTGAAGCTTTCTTT. It encodes CASSPDRWASEAFF.